This passage covers 16 T cell receptor beta chains from one sample sequenced in a study of blood T cell repertoires in COVID-19. The protocol was immunoSEQ multiplex PCR, while the TCRdb copy is restricted to in-frame clones and leaves out a portion. Of a few hundred thousand clones in the sample, almost 90% were seen once. Sequenced material: peripheral blood. These TCRs come from a woman in her sixties or seventies with COVID-19, enrolled during active disease.

The chain is built from TRBV7-2 and TRBJ1-4; D not resolved. The CDR3 is 14 amino acids. Germline V CDR1 and CDR2: SGHTA, FQGNSA. Deletions cut 2 bases from V and 3 bases from J, with 7 bases between. The CDR3 is CASSLSPANEKLFF. The CDR3 coding sequence is TGTGCCAGCAGCTTATCTCCAGCTAATGAAAAACTGTTTTTT. Using reference TRBV7-2 and TRBJ1-4 for the parts outside the CDR3, the full variable domain is GAGVSQSPSNKVTEKGKDVELRCDPISGHTALYWYRQSLGQGLEFLIYFQGNSAPDKSGLPSDRFSAERTGGSVSTLTIQRTQQEDSAVYLCASSLSPANEKLFFGSGTQLSVL.

Written as DNA, the CDR3 is TGCGCCAGCAGCCTAAGGACTAGCGGGGGAAATGAGCAGTTCTTC. Protein: CASSLRTSGGNEQFF. The chain employs TRBV5-1 and TRBJ2-1, with 13 positions matching TRBD2. The CDR3 length is 15 residues. Germline V gene lookup returns CDR1 SGHRS and CDR2 YFSETQ. V lost 4 bases to trimming and J lost 7 bases; unmatched junction nucleotides: 5. Supplemented by reference TRBV5-1 and TRBJ2-1, the full variable domain reads KAGVTQTPRYLIKTRGQQVTLSCSPISGHRSVSWYQQTPGQGLQFLFEYFSETQRNKGNFPGRFSGRQFSNSRSEMNVSTLELGDSALYLCASSLRTSGGNEQFFGPGTRLTVL.

CDR3 loop: CASSVQGQRFGYTF. CDR3 in DNA: TGTGCCAGCAGTGTTCAAGGACAGCGGTTCGGCTACACCTTC. The V gene is TRBV11-2, the J gene TRBJ1-2, with TRBD1 as a possible D gene (6 bases). There are 14 residues in the CDR3. Germline values: CDR1 SGHAT, CDR2 FQNNGV. V was pared by 6 bases and J by 8 bases, with 19 bases between.

This clone was seen once. The chain is built from TRBV9 and TRBJ2-1; 9 bases align to TRBD2. The CDR3 is 17 amino acids. Trimming took 0 bases from V and 0 from J; bases not matched to a gene: 4. The V gene's germline CDR1 is SGDLS and CDR2 YYNGEE. CDR3 sequence (DNA): TGTGCCAGCAGCGTAGGAGCGGGGGGTAGCTCCTACAATGAGCAGTTCTTC. Translating it yields CASSVGAGGSSYNEQFF.

This clone was counted a single time. The J gene is TRBJ2-5, the V gene TRBV19, with 9 bases that match TRBD2. The CDR3 has 17 amino acids. Germline loops: CDR1 LNHDA, CDR2 SQIVND (reference sequence). V was clipped by 2 bases and J by 1 base; unmatched bases: 8. The CDR3 is CASSIRFSGGSQETQYF. CDR3 nucleotide sequence: TGTGCCAGTAGTATAAGGTTTAGCGGGGGTTCCCAAGAGACCCAGTACTTC.

The chain combines TRBV4-1 with TRBJ1-6, with D possibly being TRBD1 (5 bases). CDR1 is MGHRA, CDR2 YSYEKL, per germline. V lost 1 base, J lost 3 bases, and 10 bases lay in between. The CDR3 covers 16 residues. The CDR3 loop is CASSQARGGYNSPLHF. In DNA form, the CDR3 reads TGCGCCAGCAGCCAAGCAAGGGGCGGCTATAATTCACCCCTCCACTTT.

The chain is built from TRBV30 and TRBJ1-1; 7 positions agree with TRBD1. The CDR3 is 14 amino acids. V lost 2 bases to trimming and J lost 8 bases; unmatched junction nucleotides: 11. Germline loops: CDR1 GTSNPN, CDR2 SVGIG (reference sequence). In DNA form, the CDR3 reads TGTGCCTGGAGTTTGACATCCGGGACAGTAGAAGCTTTCTTT. As protein: CAWSLTSGTVEAFF. Drawing the rest from reference TRBV30 and TRBJ1-1, the complete variable domain is SQTIHQWPATLVQPVGSPLSLECTVEGTSNPNLYWYRQAAGRGLQLLFYSVGIGQISSEVPQNLSASRPQDRQFILSSKKLLLSDSGFYLCAWSLTSGTVEAFFGQGTRLTVV.

The J gene is TRBJ2-7, the V gene TRBV18; TRBD1 aligns across 7 bases. Trimming at V came to 3 bases and at J to 2 bases, leaving 16 bases not matched to a gene. There are 18 residues in the CDR3. CDR1 KGHSH and CDR2 LQKENI come from the germline V gene. DNA for the CDR3: TGTGCCAGCTCACCCTATCAAATTGTGGGGGACAGACCCTACGAGCAGTACTTC. Translation gives CASSPYQIVGDRPYEQYF.

V gene TRBV12-3 or TRBV12-4 combines with J gene TRBJ1-1; no clear D. The CDR3 sequence is 12 residues long. V shed 6 bases and J shed 4 bases, with 9 bases lying between them. Here the CDR3 reads CASRGGGTEAFF. DNA for the CDR3: TGTGCCAGCAGGGGAGGCGGCACTGAAGCTTTCTTT.

The rearrangement uses TRBV10-3 and TRBJ1-1; D possibly corresponds to TRBD1 (6 bases). The V and J ends lost 0 bases and 6 bases respectively, with 20 bases between them. Germline V CDR1 and CDR2: ENHRY, SYGVKD. This CDR3 spans 17 amino acids. The CDR3 region has the DNA TGTGCCATCAGTGAGTCGACGGGGCGCGGGGGGCTCTCTGAAGCTTTCTTT. Translation gives CAISESTGRGGLSEAFF.

The V gene is TRBV19, the J gene TRBJ2-4, with 8 bases aligning to TRBD2. Looked up from germline, CDR1 is LNHDA and CDR2 is SQIVND (reference sequence). This CDR3 is built from 14 residues. V shed 8 bases and J 1 base; nucleotides not matched to a gene: 4. The DNA for the CDR3 is TGTGCCAGTGCCCCGGGGGGGGCCAAAAACATTCAGTACTTC. This encodes CASAPGGAKNIQYF. Together with reference TRBV19 and TRBJ2-4, the CDR3 gives the full variable domain: DGGITQSPKYLFRKEGQNVTLSCEQNLNHDAMYWYRQDPGQGLRLIYYSQIVNDFQKGDIAEGYSVSREKKESFPLTVTSAQKNPTAFYLCASAPGGAKNIQYFGAGTRLSVL.

This chain joins TRBV19 and TRBJ2-7, with 11 nucleotides matching TRBD1. Germline V gene data show CDR1 as LNHDA and CDR2 as SQIVND (reference sequence). This CDR3 is 15 amino acids long. Unmatched junction bases numbered 7, after V lost 6 bases and J lost 3 bases. The CDR3 is CASRKTGQGVYEQYF. CDR3 nucleotide sequence: TGTGCCAGTAGAAAAACGGGACAGGGGGTCTACGAGCAGTACTTC.

This chain uses TRBV6-5 with TRBJ1-2; no clear D gene. There are 13 residues in the CDR3. Germline V CDR1 and CDR2: MNHEY, SVGAGI. V lost 5 bases, J lost 4 bases, and 11 bases lay in between. The CDR3 reads CASSQAGAYGYTF. The CDR3 DNA follows: TGTGCCAGCAGTCAGGCGGGAGCCTATGGCTACACCTTC.

J is TRBJ2-1 and V is TRBV19; 8 nucleotides match TRBD2. Germline CDR1 is LNHDA and CDR2 is SQIVND (reference sequence). The V gene end was trimmed by 6 bases and the J gene end by 8 bases; junction bases not matched to a gene: 18. This CDR3 spans 17 amino acids. In DNA form, the CDR3 reads TGTGCCAGTAGACCCCCCAGGGCCCGGGGGGGCCCTCATGAGCAGTTCTTC. It yields the protein CASRPPRARGGPHEQFF.

This chain links TRBV7-6 with TRBJ2-3, with 13 bases identical to TRBD2. The CDR3 has 16 amino acids. J was trimmed by 4 bases and V by 5 bases; bases with no gene match: 6. Germline CDR1 reads SGHVS; CDR2 reads FNYEAQ. This chain's CDR3 is CASSRGTSGIPDTQYF. The CDR3, as DNA: TGTGCCAGCAGCCGAGGGACTAGCGGGATCCCAGATACGCAGTATTTT.

This clone was picked up one time. V is TRBV6-2 or TRBV6-3 and J is TRBJ2-5, with 7 bases fitting TRBD2. Trimming cost V 7 bases and J 1 base; bases outside gene matches: 9. The V gene's germline CDR1 is MNHEY and CDR2 SVGEGT. This CDR3 is 15 amino acids long. CDR3 region: CASTPIAGSQETQYF. CDR3 in DNA: TGTGCCAGCACCCCCATAGCGGGCTCCCAAGAGACCCAGTACTTC.